This entry is about one T cell receptor (beta chain). Using RNA transcripts as the source, TCR beta CDR3 regions were amplified. In the first-round RT-PCR of the TCR CDR3, the HTBI primer set was used. TCRdb ran MiXCR on the multiplex PCR reads and lists one entry per CDR3 protein. This table holds 660,000 or so distinct CDR3 sequences, under 25% found once. This record comes from a study of T cells in Graves' hyperthyroidism and ophthalmopathy. V lost 4 bases and J lost 0; bases outside the gene matches: 6. Germline loops: CDR1 SGDLS, CDR2 YYNGEE. The CDR3 is 15 amino acids. Inclusion characteristics of ophthalmopathy patients comprised a Clinical Activity Score of at least 3, a NOSPECS grade of at least 4, and duration under 3 months. The diagnostic basis comprised clinical symptoms, serum thyroxine and TRAb, thyroid ultrasound and orbital computed tomography.

The gene calls are TRBV9 and TRBJ1-1, with 7 positions matching TRBD1. The TCR was taken from a man aged 30 to 45 with Graves' ophthalmopathy. Sequenced material: blood. The CDR3 region is CASSSLTGLNTEAFF. The CDR3 DNA follows: TGTGCCAGCAGCTCCCTGACAGGGCTGAACACTGAAGCTTTCTTT.